The clone carrying this T cell receptor (beta chain) has more than one count but fewer than ten. Its antigen is still unknown. Every isolated RNA sample was fully reverse transcribed, so sequencing captured expressed TCRB transcripts. Profiled with immunoSEQ multiplex PCR; TCRdb holds only in-frame clones, not every one. The data show over 40,000 clones, 51% seen once. Every donor provided one heparinised blood draw, which averaged approximately 120 mL. Per the germline V gene, CDR1 is KGHSH and CDR2 is LQKENI. V was cut by 5 bases and J by 0 bases, with 13 bases left in between. CDR3 length equals 16 residues. The data were obtained in a study of beta chain features in type 1 diabetes. Findings and caveats of the study: A possible short-template PCR bias applies equally to patients and controls.

The sequencing sample was made of Tregs from blood. V and J are TRBV18 and TRBJ2-2; D is undetermined. The TCR comes from a woman younger than 30 in good health. CDR3 in DNA: TGTGCCAGCTCAAAGGCGACACTTTCGAACACCGGGGAGCTGTTTTTT. This gives the protein CASSKATLSNTGELFF. Supplemented by reference TRBV18 and TRBJ2-2, the full variable domain reads NAGVMQNPRHLVRRRGQEARLRCSPMKGHSHVYWYRQLPEEGLKFMVYLQKENIIDESGMPKERFSAEFPKEGPSILRIQQVVRGDSAAYFCASSKATLSNTGELFFGEGSRLTVL.